The rows below give T cell receptor beta chains drawn from one sample of a study of beta chain features in type 1 diabetes. The protocol was immunoSEQ multiplex PCR, while the TCRdb copy is restricted to in-frame clones and leaves out a portion. In the table there are 500,000 to 800,000 clones, approximately 13% of which are singletons. The sample was naive CD4+ T cells from blood. These receptors were taken from a man aged 25 to 40 with type 1 diabetes. The CDR3 runs from the conserved cysteine through the conserved F or W. The order of the fields is V gene, clone size, D gene, J gene, CDR3 DNA, CDR3 protein. The D gene is left open where the match is weak. The listing skips clone size in some rows; elsewhere it reads once, few, many or a size class.

>TRBV14|many|NA|TRBJ1-1
TGTGCCAGCAGCTCACAGAGAAACACTGAAGCTTTCTTT
CASSSQRNTEAFF
>TRBV4-3|few|NA|TRBJ1-3
TGCGCCAGCAGCCAAACAGGTCCGAGCTCTGGAAACACCATATATTTT
CASSQTGPSSGNTIYF
>TRBV9|few|TRBD1|TRBJ1-2
TGTGCCAGCAGCGCAGGACAGGGGAACTATGGCTACACCTTC
CASSAGQGNYGYTF
>TRBV18|NA|NA|TRBJ2-7
TGTGCCAGCTCACCAGACAGCAAGAGCTACGAGCAGTACTTC
CASSPDSKSYEQYF
>TRBV29-1|NA|NA|TRBJ1-3
TGCAGCGGGTCTAGCTCTGGAAACACCATATATTTT
CSGSSSGNTIYF
>TRBV14|NA|TRBD1|TRBJ1-2
TGTGCCAGCAGCCAAGTGCACAGGGGCGCGTATGGCTACACCTTC
CASSQVHRGAYGYTF
>TRBV2|NA|NA|TRBJ2-6
TGTGCCAGCAGTGCTTTTAGCGGAGGGGCCAACGTCCTGACTTTC
CASSAFSGGANVLTF
>TRBV6-6|NA|TRBD1|TRBJ1-1
TGTGCCAGCAGGACCGGGACAGGGGGCACTGAAGCTTTCTTT
CASRTGTGGTEAFF
>TRBV5-1|NA|NA|TRBJ2-7
TGCGCCAGCAGTCTTCCGGGGACCTACGAGCAGTACTTC
CASSLPGTYEQYF
>TRBV4-2|few|TRBD2|TRBJ2-5
TGTGCCAGCAGCCAAGGACGACTAGCGGGGCAAGAGACCCAGTACTTC
CASSQGRLAGQETQYF
>TRBV9|NA|TRBD1|TRBJ2-3
TGTGCCAGGAGCCCTAGGGACAGGGTTTCCGCAGATACGCAGTATTTT
CARSPRDRVSADTQYF
>TRBV6-1|NA|NA|TRBJ2-3
TGTGCCAGCAGTTCTCTCGGGGATACGCAGTATTTT
CASSSLGDTQYF
>TRBV27|NA|TRBD1|TRBJ2-7
TGTGCCAGCAGTACAGGGGCTAGCTCCTACGAGCAGTACTTC
CASSTGASSYEQYF
>TRBV2|few|NA|TRBJ2-3
TGTGCCAGCAGAAATTTGGATACGCAGTATTTT
CASRNLDTQYF
>TRBV7-9|NA|NA|TRBJ2-7
TGTGCCAGCAGCTCCACAGATGACGAGCAGTACTTC
CASSSTDDEQYF
>TRBV11-2|NA|TRBD1|TRBJ2-3
TGTGCCAGCAGCTTAGATGGAACAGGGGGCCCAGATACGCAGTATTTT
CASSLDGTGGPDTQYF
>TRBV10-3|NA|TRBD1|TRBJ1-1
TGTGCCATCAGTGAATCACAGGGGGCGAGGACTGAAGCTTTCTTT
CAISESQGARTEAFF
>TRBV7-6|few|NA|TRBJ2-3
TGTGCCAGCAGCTTCGGTGTAGATACGCAGTATTTT
CASSFGVDTQYF
>TRBV4-1|NA|NA|TRBJ2-7
TGCGCCAGCAGTCCAACGATAAACAGGGACTCCTACGAGCAGTACTTC
CASSPTINRDSYEQYF
>TRBV30|NA|TRBD1|TRBJ2-5
TGTGCCTGGAGTGAAGGGACAGGGGAAGAGACCCAGTACTTC
CAWSEGTGEETQYF
>TRBV6-5|NA|NA|TRBJ1-6
TGTGCCAGCAGTTTACAGGGAATTGGTTCACCCCTCCACTTT
CASSLQGIGSPLHF
>TRBV7-3|few|NA|TRBJ2-6
TGTGCCAGCAGCCGCGGTACAATTGGGGCCAACGTCCTGACTTTC
CASSRGTIGANVLTF
>TRBV2|NA|NA|TRBJ2-1
TGTGCCAGCAGTGATGTGCAGGGAGCCTACAATGAGCAGTTCTTC
CASSDVQGAYNEQFF
>TRBV18|NA|TRBD2|TRBJ2-2
TGTGCCAGCTCCCCGATAGCGGGGGAGAACACCGGGGAGCTGTTTTTT
CASSPIAGENTGELFF
>TRBV27|few|NA|TRBJ2-3
TGTGCCAGCAGTTCCCGCACAGATACGCAGTATTTT
CASSSRTDTQYF
>TRBV7-9|few|NA|TRBJ2-7
TGTGCCAGCAGTGGCGGGTCCGGGGCGGAGTACTTC
CASSGGSGAEYF
>TRBV2|NA|NA|TRBJ2-7
TGTGCCAGCAGTGAACTTTACGAGCAGTACTTC
CASSELYEQYF
>TRBV27|few|NA|TRBJ1-2
TGTGCCAGCAGTTTAGACGGCGGAGACTATGGCTACACCTTC
CASSLDGGDYGYTF
>TRBV4-3|NA|TRBD1|TRBJ1-3
TGCGCCAGCAGCCAATCCCTCGGACAGGCCTCTGGAAACACCATATATTTT
CASSQSLGQASGNTIYF
>TRBV29-1|few|NA|TRBJ1-2
TGCAGCGTTTGGTGGCGCCCACACCGGGATTATGGCTACACCTTC
CSVWWRPHRDYGYTF
>TRBV27|NA|NA|TRBJ1-5
TGTGCCAGCAGTTTAGGGGGTGCGAATCAGCCCCAGCATTTT
CASSLGGANQPQHF